This TCR beta chain came from a study of T cell responses to AZD1222 COVID-19 vaccine. Only in-frame clones appear in the TCRdb table, and some are missing; sequencing was by immunoSEQ multiplex PCR. The sample lists fewer than 70,000 clones; about 91% were seen once. This CDR3 comprises 13 residues. Between the trimmed V and J ends, which lost 0 bases and 7 bases, there was a span of 9 bases. From germline, CDR1 is LNHDA and CDR2 SQIVND (reference sequence). Sequenced material: peripheral blood, taken 28 days after the second AZD1222 dose. This sequence joins TRBV19 and TRBJ1-2; D gene unclear. The receptor comes from an adult who received the AZD1222 COVID-19 vaccine. CDR3 in amino acids: CASSIDQTGGYTF. The CDR3 DNA reads TGTGCCAGTAGTATAGATCAAACGGGTGGCTACACCTTC.